A few counts support the clone carrying this T cell receptor beta chain. This specimen comes from a study of blood T cell repertoires in COVID-19. Study-level information: The study drew acute and convalescent COVID-19 samples from the United States, Italy and Spain. Sample material is recorded as cDNA or gDNA derived from T cells, B-cell-depleted T cells, or PBMCs.

Patients from Seattle were sampled longitudinally, starting during active infection. Sequencing was performed with immunoSEQ multiplex PCR; in TCRdb, only in-frame clones are kept and a portion is missing. This table holds roughly 500,000 clones, nearly 90% found once. The CDR3 contains 13 residues. Germline CDR1 SGHRS, CDR2 YFSETQ. Trimming removed 4 bases from V and 15 bases from J; junction bases left unmatched: 12. V gene TRBV5-1 combines with J gene TRBJ2-1, with 8 nucleotides matching TRBD2. This TCR was sampled from a man between 18 and 29 years old with COVID-19, enrolled during active disease. The sample comprised peripheral blood. CDR3 sequence (DNA): TGCGCCAGCAGCAAGGACCAAGAGCGGGAGTCGTTCTTC. Translation: CASSKDQERESFF.